Below, one T cell receptor (beta chain) is given with its context. What antigen it recognizes has not been identified. Within one base of it there is no much larger clone, and no base qualities were kept. The sample comes from a study of blood T cell repertoires in COVID-19 (dated by TCRdb to 2020 to 2022). Concerning the study at large: Samples covering the acute and convalescent phases of COVID-19 were provided by collaborators in the United States, Italy and Spain. The material from the prospective study consisted of cDNA or gDNA derived from T cells, B-cell-depleted T cells, or PBMCs. The dataset comprised deeply sampled blood TCRbeta repertoires from subjects exposed to, actively infected with, or recovered from COVID-19. The repertoires were released in a freely available public database meant as a resource for research on the immune response to SARS-CoV-2. Samples came from the ongoing ImmuneRACE study (first 160 participants) plus 1,254 subjects from 6 global collaborators. The sample metadata nearly always contained a de-identified subject ID, COVID-19 status, age in years and sex. Where available, HLA class I and class II types were taken from metadata supplied by the sample provider and were not determined by assay-based typing. Results and caveats for the whole study, not just this receptor: The quantity of clinical and demographic metadata differed by source and by participant and was supplied without curation.

Whole blood was collected in K2EDTA tubes by collaborating institutions according to the institutions' own protocols. Collaborator samples were shipped for TCRbeta analysis as frozen whole blood, isolated PBMCs, or DNA extracted from either sample type. Taken from the germline V gene (reference sequence), the CDR1 and CDR2 loops are SEHNR and FQNEAQ. From the cysteine up to the phenylalanine, the CDR3 has a length of 15 residues. Only CDR3 DNA is held: 45 bases, read in frame from base 1. V is shortened by 5 bases, J by 11 bases, and the region joining them spans 23 bases. TCRbeta CDR3 regions were amplified from genomic DNA using the immunoSEQ Assay, a bias-controlled multiplex PCR. The published analysis was carried out like this. The number of nucleated cells in each sample was estimated by amplification of reference gene primers within the assay. To quantify the absolute abundance of each unique TCRbeta CDR3 rearrangement, sequence reads were collapsed and filtered. For each sample, productive Simpson clonality was calculated by taking the square root of Simpson's diversity index across productive rearrangements. TCRdb re-hosts the immuneACCESS table, in-frame sequences only. Its copies lack some clones; in the studies checked, an unresolved V gene accounts for under half of them, and the cause for the rest is not known. The DNA was the basis for D and trimming; V, J and clone size are from that table. For this sample there are about 190,000 clones; more than 80% appear just once. Of the sample, about 0.54% falls within the top ten clones.

The source of this sequence is a man aged 45-65 years with acute or convalescent COVID-19. Sample: peripheral blood. The sequence links TRBV7-9 to TRBJ2-3; tentative D gene TRBD2, with 6 bases matching. The DNA sequence follows: TGTGCCAGCAGCCCCCCAGCGGAGGGAGAGAGGATGCAGTATTTT. It is translated as CASSPPAEGERMQYF.